Each of the 14 T cell receptor beta chains below was sequenced from the same sample in a study of T cell responses to AZD1222 COVID-19 vaccine. Profiling relied on immunoSEQ multiplex PCR, and the TCRdb table lists in-frame clones only, not all of them. This table holds about 120,000 clones, about nine tenths found once. The sample was peripheral blood, taken on day 0 of AZD1222 vaccination. All receptors come from an adult in good health.

Comment on this clone: One junction end disagrees with the germline gene, perhaps due to a read error. The chain has TRBV7-7 and TRBJ2-1, with TRBD2 identical over 9 bases. Per germline, CDR1 SSHAT and CDR2 FNYEAQ (reference sequence). The CDR3 is 15 residues long. This CDR3 reads CASSSLAGSYNEQFF. The CDR3 coding sequence is TGTGCTAGCAGCTCGCTAGCGGGATCCTACAATGAGCAGTTCTTC.

The rearrangement links TRBV10-2 to TRBJ1-5; D gene uncertain. Germline CDR1 and CDR2: WSHSY and SAAADI. Trimming took 10 bases from V and 0 from J, leaving 22 bases between them. The CDR3 spans 17 residues. CDR3 sequence: CATSDLIFLNSNQPQHF. CDR3 DNA sequence: TGCGCCACCTCGGACCTAATATTTTTGAATAGCAATCAGCCCCAGCATTTT.

This chain uses TRBV6-6 with TRBJ2-2; D ambiguous. Germline CDR1 MNHNY, CDR2 SVGAGI (reference sequence). This CDR3 has 15 amino acids. Deletions cut 2 bases from V and 0 bases from J, with 7 bases between. CDR3 nucleotide sequence: TGTGCCAGCAGTTACGGTGGGACGAACACCGGGGAGCTGTTTTTT. Amino acid sequence: CASSYGGTNTGELFF.

The count of this clone is one. The chain employs TRBV4-3 and TRBJ2-3; D gene ambiguous. V gave up 0 bases and J gave up 4 bases, with 11 bases separating them. Germline V lookup: CDR1 LGHNA, CDR2 YSLEER. The CDR3 has 15 amino acids. The DNA of the CDR3 is TGCGCCAGCAGCCAAGATCGGCTGGGCTCAGATACGCAGTATTTT. It encodes CASSQDRLGSDTQYF.

The chain has TRBV5-4 and TRBJ2-7; D tentatively reads TRBD1 or TRBD2 (6 bases each). The CDR3 totals 16 residues. Trimming cost V 4 bases and J 3 bases, with 20 bases left between them. The germline gives CDR1 SGHNT, CDR2 YYREEE (reference sequence). Here the CDR3 DNA reads TGTGCCAGCAGCCCGGAGGGGGGTGAGGGCTTCTACGAGCAGTACTTC. It encodes CASSPEGGEGFYEQYF.

The chain combines TRBV5-1 with TRBJ2-2; 14 bases are a match to TRBD2. Trimming cost V 6 bases and J 1 base; bases outside gene matches: 14. The CDR3 has 20 residues. Per germline, CDR1 SGHRS and CDR2 YFSETQ. CDR3 sequence (DNA): TGCGCCAGCAAACAACCCGGGACTAGCGGGAGTACGGGGAACACCGGGGAGCTGTTTTTT. Encoded protein: CASKQPGTSGSTGNTGELFF. The variable domain in full, completed from reference TRBV5-1 and TRBJ2-2, reads KAGVTQTPRYLIKTRGQQVTLSCSPISGHRSVSWYQQTPGQGLQFLFEYFSETQRNKGNFPGRFSGRQFSNSRSEMNVSTLELGDSALYLCASKQPGTSGSTGNTGELFFGEGSRLTVL.

This chain's CDR3 is CASSDGQADYEQYF. The CDR3 coding sequence is TGTGCCAGCAGTGATGGGCAGGCAGACTACGAGCAGTACTTC. V usage is TRBV2 and J usage is TRBJ2-7; D uncertain. The CDR3 runs to 14 residues. From germline, CDR1 is SNHLY and CDR2 FYNNEI. Trimming shortened V by 3 bases and J by 3 bases, and 12 bases separated the two germline ends.

In its sample, this clone was seen a few times. The chain is built from TRBV6-1 and TRBJ2-2, with a possible D match to TRBD1 (5 bases). V lost 0 bases, J lost 2 bases, and 7 bases lay in between. The germline V gene encodes CDR1 MNHNS and CDR2 SASEGT. CDR3 length: 15 amino acids. The CDR3 region is CASSEAGDNTGELFF. Here the CDR3 DNA reads TGTGCCAGCAGTGAAGCAGGGGATAACACCGGGGAGCTGTTTTTT.

V and J are TRBV10-2 and TRBJ1-4, with D unclear. V gave up 0 bases and J gave up 8 bases, with 7 bases separating them. The germline V gene encodes CDR1 WSHSY and CDR2 SAAADI. This CDR3 contains 13 residues. CDR3 bases: TGCGCCAGCAGTGAGTCGATCGGGGAAAAACTGTTTTTT. As protein: CASSESIGEKLFF.

The rearrangement uses TRBV9 and TRBJ1-6; 7 nucleotides align to TRBD1. CDR3 length equals 15 residues. The trim removed 0 bases at V and 7 bases at J, leaving 4 bases unmatched. From germline, CDR1 is SGDLS and CDR2 YYNGEE. The CDR3 region has the DNA TGTGCCAGCAGCGTAGACGGGGACAGAAATTCACCCCTCCACTTT. Encoded protein: CASSVDGDRNSPLHF.

The chain employs TRBV3-1 (or the pseudogene TRBV3-2) and TRBJ1-5; D is ambiguous. Trimming cost V 3 bases and J 7 bases, with 10 bases left between them. From germline, CDR1 is LGHDT and CDR2 YNNKEL (reference sequence). The CDR3 has 13 residues. CDR3 sequence reads: CASSHGVGQPQHF. Written as DNA, the CDR3 is TGTGCCAGCAGCCATGGGGTCGGCCAGCCCCAGCATTTT.

The chain employs TRBV28 and TRBJ2-3; tentatively, D is TRBD1 or TRBD2 (5 bases each). Germline V gene sequence: CDR1 MDHEN, CDR2 SYDVKM. CDR3 size: 13 residues. Trimming stripped 8 bases from V and 5 bases from J, with 14 bases between. CDR3 coding DNA: TGTGCCAGCGGGGACCAGGCGGGAGATACGCAGTATTTT. It specifies CASGDQAGDTQYF.

The chain links TRBV4-3 to TRBJ2-4, with 7 bases lining up with TRBD1. From germline, CDR1 is LGHNA and CDR2 YSLEER. The CDR3 has 18 amino acids. V was pared by 0 bases and J by 4 bases, with 12 bases of the junction left unmatched. For the CDR3, the DNA is TGCGCCAGCAGCCAAGAATGGAGCACAGGGGTTGGGAAAAACATTCAGTACTTC. Protein sequence: CASSQEWSTGVGKNIQYF.

This clone appeared once. The rearrangement links TRBV10-1 to TRBJ1-1, with D perhaps matching TRBD1 (5 bases). The CDR3 extends over 15 amino acids. V was clipped by 2 bases and J by 0 bases, with 10 bases between them. Germline CDR1 WNHNN, CDR2 SYGVQD (reference sequence). This chain's CDR3 is CASSETRALNTEAFF. The CDR3 bases are TGCGCCAGCAGTGAGACCAGGGCCCTGAACACTGAAGCTTTCTTT.